This T cell receptor beta chain was sequenced for a study of T cell repertoires in cytomegalovirus infection. Study background: Signatures in public TCR beta sequences pointed to both CMV infection and matching HLA type.

TCRdb re-derived calls from the reads in MiXCR, one entry per CDR3 protein. Counted here are about 700,000 distinct CDR3 sequences, around a third occurring once; the ten biggest clones make up about 20%. Study-level points and caveats: Cumulative public TCR beta family frequency identified carriers of CMV plus the relevant HLA.

Points on this clonotype: What it binds is not known.

J lost 5 bases, V lost 5 bases, and 5 bases had no gene match. Germline V gives CDR1 SGHTA, CDR2 FQGNSA. The CDR3 contains 13 residues. This receptor was identified in a human donor in good health (CMV status not recorded). Some clones in this sample may be carry-over from other donors' samples. The chain couples TRBV7-2 to TRBJ2-5, with TRBD1 identical over 7 bases. The source material was cultured PBMCs, sampled from culture after CMV antigen stimulation. CDR3 coding DNA: TGTGCCAGCAGCACCCAGGGGGTGGAGACCCAGTACTTC. Residues: CASSTQGVETQYF.